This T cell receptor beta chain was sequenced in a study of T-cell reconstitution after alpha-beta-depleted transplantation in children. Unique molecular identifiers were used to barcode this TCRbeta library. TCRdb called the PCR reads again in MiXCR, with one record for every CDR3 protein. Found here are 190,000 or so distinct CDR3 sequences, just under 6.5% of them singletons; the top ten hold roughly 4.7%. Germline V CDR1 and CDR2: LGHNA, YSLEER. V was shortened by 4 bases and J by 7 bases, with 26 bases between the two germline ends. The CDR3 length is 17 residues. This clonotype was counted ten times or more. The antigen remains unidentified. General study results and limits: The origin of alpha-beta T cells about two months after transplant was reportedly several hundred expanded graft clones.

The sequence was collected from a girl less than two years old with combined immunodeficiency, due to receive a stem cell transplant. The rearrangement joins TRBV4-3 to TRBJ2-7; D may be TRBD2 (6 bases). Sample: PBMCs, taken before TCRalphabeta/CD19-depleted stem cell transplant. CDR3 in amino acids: CASSPGVLEALTWEQYF. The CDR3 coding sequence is TGCGCCAGCAGCCCGGGAGTCCTCGAAGCGCTTACGTGGGAGCAGTACTTC.